The entry that follows covers one T cell receptor beta chain sequence. What it binds is not known. CD8 cells classed as naive were CD45RO-negative and positively selected for CCR7, excluding terminally differentiated effector memory CD45RA+ cells. Each donor was a Caucasian adult residing in Nashville, Tennessee. This entry is derived from a study of shared clonotypes between healthy human individuals. General study results and limits: In general, naive subsets displayed greater estimated richness than memory subsets did.

Here immunoSEQ multiplex PCR was the method, and the copy in TCRdb shows in-frame clones only, minus some. The sample includes about 2,200,000 clones, about 92% seen only once; the top ten take roughly 1.7%. Trimming removed 5 bases from V and 5 bases from J; junction bases left unmatched: 3. The V gene's germline CDR1 is PRHDT and CDR2 FYEKMQ (reference sequence). The CDR3 consists of 12 residues. The sequence was collected from a man in his late teens or twenties in good health. Some clones in this sample may be carry-over from other donors' samples. Sequencing was performed on naive CD8+ T cells from PBMCs. The rearrangement links TRBV13 to TRBJ2-7; TRBD1 matches at 7 bases. This CDR3 reads CASSIRGNEQYF. The CDR3 coding sequence is TGTGCCAGCAGCATCAGGGGGAACGAGCAGTACTTC.